This T cell receptor (beta chain) was identified during a study of CD8 T cells in ankylosing spondylitis. Whole-study results and caveats: Fewer than 10 highly homologous variants formed a TCR beta motif that appeared characteristic of ankylosing spondylitis blood. Those disease-linked clones were CD8+; they were also relatively rare in peripheral blood.

In the case of this clonotype: Its cognate antigen is unknown.

Germline V gene data show CDR1 as SGDLS and CDR2 as YYNGEE. This CDR3 has 17 amino acids. The V segment lost 2 bases and the J segment 5 bases; nucleotides outside the gene matches: 11. Quantitative molecular-barcoded 5'-RACE generated the TCR beta libraries. TCRdb re-analysed the 5' RACE reads in MiXCR, keeping a single row per CDR3 protein. The sample shows 8,400 or so distinct CDR3 sequences, 3% to 5% of them seen only once. The sample was blood, either unsorted or a sorted T cell fraction (not recorded which). The chain couples TRBV9 to TRBJ1-2, with 11 bases matching TRBD1. This TCR was sampled from a female donor with ankylosing spondylitis or in good health (not recorded which). The CDR3 protein is CASSVFRDRGAGYGYTF. In nucleotides, the CDR3 is TGTGCCAGCAGCGTCTTCCGGGACAGGGGGGCAGGTTATGGCTACACCTTC.